This TCR beta chain derives from a study of T cell clonotyping in hematopoietic cell transplantation. Regarding the study as a whole: Recipient TCR diversity dropped after transplant; expanded clonotypes rose from day 30 to 180. Graft donor and pretransplant recipient Inverse Simpson Index values predicted broader posttransplant TCR diversity. Few recipient clonotypes overlapped donors; over 95% were de novo at given depth. CD4 and CD8 repertoire contributions could not be separated without sorting.

The CDR3 is made up of 13 amino acids. CDR1 is SNHLY and CDR2 is FYNNEI in the germline V gene. A word on this clone: Its cognate antigen is unknown. At one of its ends the junction is not consistent with the germline gene, which may arise from a read error.

Time point meaning: recipient sample about 28 days before transplant, after cytoreduction. The data were produced by immunoSEQ multiplex PCR, yet TCRdb's version contains in-frame clones alone and is incomplete. The sample shows roughly 49,000 clones, about nine tenths of them seen only once. The chain joins TRBV2 to TRBJ1-4, with D tentatively TRBD1 (6 bases). Material: peripheral blood mononuclear cells, obtained before stem cell transplant. The source is a man in his fifties or sixties with biphenotypic leukemia. Some clones in this sample may be carry-over from other donors' samples. Here the CDR3 DNA reads TGTGCCAGCAGAGAAGGACAGTTTGAAAAACTGTTTTTT. This codes for CASREGQFEKLFF.